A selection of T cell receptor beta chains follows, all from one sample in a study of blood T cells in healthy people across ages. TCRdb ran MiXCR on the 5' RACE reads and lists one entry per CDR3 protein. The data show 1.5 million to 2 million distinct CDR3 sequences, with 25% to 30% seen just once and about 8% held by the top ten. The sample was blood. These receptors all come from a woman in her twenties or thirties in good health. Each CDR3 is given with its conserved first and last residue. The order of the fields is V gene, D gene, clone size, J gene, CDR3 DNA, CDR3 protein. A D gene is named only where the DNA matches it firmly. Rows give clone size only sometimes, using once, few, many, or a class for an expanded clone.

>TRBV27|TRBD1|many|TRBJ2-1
TGTGCCAGCAGCTATGGGACAGACAATGAGCAGTTCTTC
CASSYGTDNEQFF
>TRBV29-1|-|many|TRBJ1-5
TGCAGCGTTGACGGGGGACCGAATCAGCCCCAGCATTTT
CSVDGGPNQPQHF
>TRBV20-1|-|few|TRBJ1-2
TGCAGTGCCTCTATGGACAGCAACTATGGCTACACCTTC
CSASMDSNYGYTF
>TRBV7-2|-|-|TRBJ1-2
TGTGCCAGCAGCTTAGGGCTTAACTCCAACTATGGCTACACCTTC
CASSLGLNSNYGYTF
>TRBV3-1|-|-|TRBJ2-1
TGTGCCAGCAGCCAAGAACCTTTCGTGCAGGATGAGCAGTTCTTC
CASSQEPFVQDEQFF
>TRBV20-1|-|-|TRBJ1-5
TGCAGTGCACGGGACGGTAGCAATCAGCCCCTGCATTTT
CSARDGSNQPLHF
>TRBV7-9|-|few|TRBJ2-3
TGTGCCAGCAGCTTAAGCGGCAGCTTAGGTGATACGCAGTATTTT
CASSLSGSLGDTQYF
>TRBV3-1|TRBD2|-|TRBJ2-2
TGTGCCAGCAGCTCCGGACTAGCGGGGGGATTGGGGAACACCGGGGAGCTGTTTTTT
CASSSGLAGGLGNTGELFF
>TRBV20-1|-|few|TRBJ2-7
TGCAGTGCTAGACATGGGGACGAGCAGTACTTC
CSARHGDEQYF
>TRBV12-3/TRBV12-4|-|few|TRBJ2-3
TGTGCCTCCCGGGCAAGGGCTGTGGCAGATACGCAGTATTTT
CASRARAVADTQYF
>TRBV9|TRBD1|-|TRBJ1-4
TGTGCCAGCAGCCCCGGACAGGGATGGTCTGAAAAACTGTTTTTT
CASSPGQGWSEKLFF
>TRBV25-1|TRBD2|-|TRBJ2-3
TGTGCCAGCAGTCAGGGAGCGGGGGGGAGTGGAGATACGCAGTATTTT
CASSQGAGGSGDTQYF
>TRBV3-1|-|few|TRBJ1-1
TGTGCCAGCAGCCCCCTAACTAGGATGACTGAAGCTTTCTTT
CASSPLTRMTEAFF
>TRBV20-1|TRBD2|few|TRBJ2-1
TGCAGTGCTCCATCCGGGACTAGCGGGGGGAGCTCCTACAATGAGCAGTTCTTC
CSAPSGTSGGSSYNEQFF
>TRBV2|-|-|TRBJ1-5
TGTGCCAGCAGTGGGTCGGGGGGCGTTCAGCCCCAGCATTTT
CASSGSGGVQPQHF
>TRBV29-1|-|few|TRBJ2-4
TGCAGCGTTGAGTGGGGGCCCCGGTTTCAGGTTCAGTACTTC
CSVEWGPRFQVQYF
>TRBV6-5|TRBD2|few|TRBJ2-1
TGTGCCAGCAGCCCTCCGACTAGCGGTGACAATGAGCAGTTCTTC
CASSPPTSGDNEQFF
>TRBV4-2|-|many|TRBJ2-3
TGTGCCAGCAGCCAAACTTCATCGGATACGCAGTATTTT
CASSQTSSDTQYF
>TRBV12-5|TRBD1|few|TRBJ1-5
TGTGCTAGTGGTTTGGTACTCGACAGGGCGGCTCAGCCCCAGCATTTT
CASGLVLDRAAQPQHF
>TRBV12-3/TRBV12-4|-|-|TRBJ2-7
TGTGCCAGCAGTTTGGAGGGACTCGCCTACAATGAGCAGTACTTC
CASSLEGLAYNEQYF
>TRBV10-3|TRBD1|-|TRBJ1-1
TGTGCCATCAGTGAGATGAGGGGGCCCCTCACTGAAGCTTTCTTT
CAISEMRGPLTEAFF
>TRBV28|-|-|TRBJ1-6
TGTGCCAGCAGGCCAATCGACAGGAATAATTCACCCCTCCACTTT
CASRPIDRNNSPLHF
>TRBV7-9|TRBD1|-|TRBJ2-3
TGTGCCAGCAGCTTAATGACAGGGGGCGGGACAGATACGCAGTATTTT
CASSLMTGGGTDTQYF
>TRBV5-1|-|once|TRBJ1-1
TGCGCCAGCAGTATCAGAGCGAACACTGAAGCTTTCTTT
CASSIRANTEAFF
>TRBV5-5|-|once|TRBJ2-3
TGTGCCAGCAGCAGTGTGTTTGGCGCAGATACGCAGTATTTT
CASSSVFGADTQYF
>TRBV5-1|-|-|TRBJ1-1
TGCGCCAGCAGCTTGGAACTAGCGGACACTGAAGCTTTCTTT
CASSLELADTEAFF
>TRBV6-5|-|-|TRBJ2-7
TGTGCCAGCAGTTATGAGCCGGGGGCATACGAGCAGTACTTC
CASSYEPGAYEQYF
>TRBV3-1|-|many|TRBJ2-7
TGTGTAGATACAGGCTACGAGCAGTACTTC
CVDTGYEQYF
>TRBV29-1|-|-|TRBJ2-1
TGCAGCGTTGCGGCGGGTGGGGTGGGTTTCAATGAGCAGTTCTTC
CSVAAGGVGFNEQFF
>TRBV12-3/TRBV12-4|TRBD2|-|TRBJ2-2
TGTGCCAGCAGTTTAATGGGAGGGGTTAACACCGGGGAGCTGTTTTTT
CASSLMGGVNTGELFF
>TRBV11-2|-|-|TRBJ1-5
TGTGCCAGCAGCATTGGGGGTTCCAATCAGCCCCAGCATTTT
CASSIGGSNQPQHF
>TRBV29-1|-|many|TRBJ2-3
TGCAGCGTTGGGGGCCGGGCGAGGGGAGGCACAGATACGCAGTATTTT
CSVGGRARGGTDTQYF
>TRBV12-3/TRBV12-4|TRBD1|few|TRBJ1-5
TGTGCCAGCAGGACAGGGAACAATCAGCCCCAGCATTTT
CASRTGNNQPQHF
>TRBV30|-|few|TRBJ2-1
TGTACCTGGATGCCCTATAGCTCCTACAATGAGCAGTTCTTC
CTWMPYSSYNEQFF
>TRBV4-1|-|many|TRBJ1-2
TGCGCCAGCAGCCAAGAGACTACTACGGACATAAACTATGGCTACACCTTC
CASSQETTTDINYGYTF
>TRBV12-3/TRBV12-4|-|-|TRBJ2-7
TGTGCCAGCACCCCAGGGCAGGAGAGTCTCGAGCAGTACTTC
CASTPGQESLEQYF
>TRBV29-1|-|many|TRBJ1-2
TGCAGCAGTCTATCCGGGACACTGGGGGATGGCTACACCTTC
CSSLSGTLGDGYTF
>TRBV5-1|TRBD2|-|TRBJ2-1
TGCGCCAGCAGCTTCAACGGGAGGCTACCTAACAATGAGCAGTTCTTC
CASSFNGRLPNNEQFF
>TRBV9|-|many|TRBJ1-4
TGTGCCAGCAGCGTAGTAGGGGGGTCGGAAAAACTGTTTTTT
CASSVVGGSEKLFF
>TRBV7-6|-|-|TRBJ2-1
TGTGCCAGCAGCTTAGCTGAGCGGCCCCACAATGAGCAGTTCTTC
CASSLAERPHNEQFF
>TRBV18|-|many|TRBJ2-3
TGTGCCAGCAGCCCTAGCACAGATACGCAGTATTTT
CASSPSTDTQYF
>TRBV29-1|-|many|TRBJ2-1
TGCAGCGTCGACCTTGACAACAGGGTAAGGAATGAGCAGTTCTTC
CSVDLDNRVRNEQFF
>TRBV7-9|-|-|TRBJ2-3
TGTGCCAGCAGCCTCTTCCTGAATACGCAGTATTTT
CASSLFLNTQYF
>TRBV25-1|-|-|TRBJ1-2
TGTGCCAGCAGTGGACCGGGAGGCTACGCGGGCTACACCTTC
CASSGPGGYAGYTF
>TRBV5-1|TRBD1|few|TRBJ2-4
TGCGCCAGCACCGGGACAGGGGGTCCTAACATTCAGTACTTC
CASTGTGGPNIQYF
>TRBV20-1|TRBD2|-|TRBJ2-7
TGCAGTGCTAGAGTCGGGACTAGCGGGGGGTACCCAAACTCCTACGAGCAGTACTTC
CSARVGTSGGYPNSYEQYF
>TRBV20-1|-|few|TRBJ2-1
TGCAGTGCGCTCGGGCGCCTGAGCTCCCACAATGAGCAGTTCTTC
CSALGRLSSHNEQFF
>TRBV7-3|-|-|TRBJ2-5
TGTGCCAGCGGCTTATCGGATCAAGAGACCCAGTACTTC
CASGLSDQETQYF